The 30 T cell receptor beta chains in this list originate from one sample, sequenced in a study of cytomegalovirus exposure and HLA in healthy donors. The table came from immunoSEQ multiplex PCR; TCRdb's copy has only in-frame clones and leaves some out. The sample records 300,000 to 450,000 clones, approximately 90% being singletons. Sequenced sample: PBMCs. These receptors all stem from a woman between 18 and 29 years old in good health and CMV-seronegative.

The genes are TRBV2 and TRBJ2-3; 8 bases agree with TRBD2. V was clipped by 5 bases and J by 0 bases; unmatched bases: 7. Germline V lookup: CDR1 SNHLY, CDR2 FYNNEI. CDR3 length equals 16 residues. DNA of the CDR3: TGTGCCAGCAGTTTGGGAAGCGGGGGAAGCACAGATACGCAGTATTTT. It encodes CASSLGSGGSTDTQYF.

V and J are TRBV7-8 and TRBJ2-7; D uncertain. V lost 3 bases and J lost 5, with 8 bases in between. The length of the CDR3 is 12 residues. From germline, CDR1 is SGHVS and CDR2 FQNEAQ. As DNA, the CDR3 is TGTGCCAGCAGCTTGTATCAGGACGAGCAGTACTTC. Protein product: CASSLYQDEQYF.

This clone was detected a few times. V gene TRBV19 combines with J gene TRBJ2-1, with 12 nucleotides matching TRBD2. Germline assignment: CDR1 LNHDA and CDR2 SQIVND (reference sequence). CDR3 length: 15 amino acids. After removal of 3 bases from V and 7 bases from J, the junction contained 4 bases not matched to a gene. CDR3 loop: CASSIGTSGLNEQFF. The CDR3 DNA follows: TGTGCCAGTAGTATCGGGACTAGCGGGCTAAATGAGCAGTTCTTC. The variable domain in full, with the rest retrieved from reference TRBV19 and TRBJ2-1, is DGGITQSPKYLFRKEGQNVTLSCEQNLNHDAMYWYRQDPGQGLRLIYYSQIVNDFQKGDIAEGYSVSREKKESFPLTVTSAQKNPTAFYLCASSIGTSGLNEQFFGPGTRLTVL.

The rearrangement links TRBV5-4 to TRBJ1-1; 9 nucleotides line up with TRBD1. V gave up 4 bases and J gave up 5 bases; unmatched junction bases: 3. Germline V CDR1 and CDR2: SGHNT, YYREEE (reference sequence). The CDR3 is 13 residues long. The CDR3 DNA sequence: TGTGCCAGCAGCGCCGGGACAGGGACTGAAGCTTTCTTT. It is translated as CASSAGTGTEAFF.

The V gene is TRBV19, the J gene TRBJ2-1; TRBD2 matches 7 bases. The V segment lost 3 bases and the J segment 2 bases; nucleotides outside the gene matches: 4. Germline V gene data show CDR1 as LNHDA and CDR2 as SQIVND (reference sequence). The CDR3 totals 15 residues. DNA for the CDR3: TGTGCCAGTAGTATTTCTGGGGGGGCCTACAATGAGCAGTTCTTC. Translation: CASSISGGAYNEQFF.

The genes are TRBV5-1 and TRBJ1-4; 9 bases match TRBD1. V trimming: 2 bases; J trimming: 8 bases; junction bases outside the gene matches: 4. The CDR3 is 14 residues long. Germline lookup yields CDR1 SGHRS and CDR2 YFSETQ. The CDR3 region is CASSFRQGGEKLFF. DNA of the CDR3: TGCGCCAGCAGCTTCCGACAGGGGGGGGAAAAACTGTTTTTT.

J is TRBJ2-7 and V is TRBV28, with 8 bases matching TRBD2. V lost 8 bases to trimming and J lost 1 base; unmatched junction nucleotides: 7. Germline V gene sequence: CDR1 MDHEN, CDR2 SYDVKM. The CDR3 is 14 residues long. CDR3 DNA: TGTGCCAGCGCAGCGGGAGACCTATCCTACGAGCAGTACTTC. Translation: CASAAGDLSYEQYF.

The V call is TRBV7-2, the J call TRBJ2-3, with 8 bases that match TRBD2. This CDR3 comprises 18 residues. Per the germline V gene, CDR1 is SGHTA and CDR2 is FQGNSA. V trimming: 1 base; J trimming: 5 bases; junction bases outside the gene matches: 14. The CDR3 protein is CASSLGLFGGRSGDTQYF. Written as DNA, the CDR3 is TGTGCCAGCAGCTTAGGGTTATTCGGCGGGAGGTCTGGAGATACGCAGTATTTT.

This chain joins TRBV28 and TRBJ1-1, with unresolved D. The V end lost 8 bases, the J end lost 1 base, and 8 bases lay between the germline ends. This CDR3 region has 12 residues. Germline lookup yields CDR1 MDHEN and CDR2 SYDVKM. In DNA form, the CDR3 reads TGTGCCAGCGGAGATTGGAACACTGAAGCTTTCTTT. Translating it yields CASGDWNTEAFF.

The V gene is TRBV28, the J gene TRBJ1-5, with D hard to call. The ends were cut back, 5 bases at V and 11 bases at J, with 13 bases in the middle. Per germline, CDR1 MDHEN and CDR2 SYDVKM. This CDR3 is 12 amino acids long. Here the CDR3 DNA reads TGTGCCAGCAGTAATCCCATCAGCGCCCAGCATTTT. It translates to CASSNPISAQHF.

This clone was picked up one time. The chain joins TRBV7-2 to TRBJ2-4; 7 positions match TRBD2. The V segment lost 3 bases and the J segment 6 bases; nucleotides outside the gene matches: 5. Per the germline V gene, CDR1 is SGHTA and CDR2 is FQGNSA. This CDR3 has 14 amino acids. The CDR3 reads CASSLVRESNIQYF. DNA for the CDR3: TGTGCCAGCAGCTTGGTGCGGGAGTCAAACATTCAGTACTTC.

J is TRBJ2-7 and V is TRBV6-6, with 12 bases fitting TRBD1. Germline V gene sequence: CDR1 MNHNY, CDR2 SVGAGI (reference sequence). The ends lost 0 bases at V and 5 bases at J; junction bases unmatched: 2. This CDR3 contains 15 residues. The CDR3 spells CASSYSGTGGDEQYF. DNA of the CDR3: TGTGCCAGCAGTTACTCGGGGACAGGGGGCGACGAGCAGTACTTC.

The chain recombines TRBV28 with TRBJ1-3; D might be TRBD1 (5 bases). The germline gives CDR1 MDHEN, CDR2 SYDVKM. The CDR3 covers 16 residues. V lost 5 bases, J lost 0 bases, and 14 bases lay in between. CDR3 sequence (DNA): TGTGCCAGCAGTCCGGCTTTGGGGGGCTCTGGAAACACCATATATTTT. It is translated as CASSPALGGSGNTIYF. The full variable domain, its missing parts supplied by reference TRBV28 and TRBJ1-3, is DVKVTQSSRYLVKRTGEKVFLECVQDMDHENMFWYRQDPGLGLRLIYFSYDVKMKEKGDIPEGYSVSREKKERFSLILESASTNQTSMYLCASSPALGGSGNTIYFGEGSWLTVV.

The rearrangement links TRBV29-1 to TRBJ1-2; possible D gene TRBD1, 5 bases. The germline V gene encodes CDR1 SQVTM and CDR2 ANQGSEA. Trimming cost V 4 bases and J 4 bases, with 13 bases left between them. The CDR3 runs to 13 residues. The CDR3 DNA is TGCAGCGTTGCCCTACAGGCAACCTATGGCTACACCTTC. Its translation is CSVALQATYGYTF.

The chain joins TRBV19 to TRBJ1-1; D gene ambiguous. The CDR3 loop spans 15 amino acids. With 3 bases removed from V and 5 bases from J, the gap between germline ends came to 16 bases. Germline V CDR1 and CDR2: LNHDA, SQIVND (reference sequence). CDR3 in DNA: TGTGCCAGTAGTATCCCACAGCCCGGAGGGACTGAAGCTTTCTTT. This translates into CASSIPQPGGTEAFF.

The chain couples TRBV30 to TRBJ1-1; no clear D gene. Germline V gene sequence: CDR1 GTSNPN, CDR2 SVGIG (reference sequence). Between the trimmed V and J ends, which lost 3 bases and 6 bases, there was a span of 14 bases. This CDR3 contains 13 residues. The CDR3 sequence is CAWRVAILSEAFF. CDR3 nucleotide sequence: TGTGCCTGGAGGGTCGCTATTCTCTCTGAAGCTTTCTTT.

The rearrangement links TRBV5-1 to TRBJ2-1; 13 nucleotides align to TRBD2. This CDR3 has 17 residues. CDR1 SGHRS and CDR2 YFSETQ come from the germline V gene. Trimming cost V 4 bases and J 5 bases; bases outside gene matches: 9. DNA of the CDR3: TGCGCCAGCAGCGGGCTGACTAGCGGGAGGCGGGACAATGAGCAGTTCTTC. Its protein product is CASSGLTSGRRDNEQFF.

The rearrangement uses TRBV14 and TRBJ2-2; the D gene is possibly TRBD1 (6 bases). The CDR3 loop spans 15 amino acids. Deletions cut 6 bases from V and 4 bases from J, with 15 bases between. The germline V gene has CDR1 SGHDN and CDR2 FVKESK. This chain's CDR3 is CASRQDRVGTGELFF. The DNA for the CDR3 is TGTGCCAGCAGGCAGGACAGAGTCGGCACCGGGGAGCTGTTTTTT.

The J gene is TRBJ2-5, the V gene TRBV6-1; D is perhaps TRBD1 (6 bases). This CDR3 contains 15 residues. Germline CDR1 and CDR2: MNHNS and SASEGT. Trimming cost V 6 bases and J 5 bases, with 19 bases left between them. The CDR3 here is CASSGTNQLGETQYF. CDR3 DNA: TGTGCCAGCAGCGGGACAAATCAACTTGGGGAGACCCAGTACTTC.

The gene calls are TRBV5-1 and TRBJ2-7, with TRBD1 matching over 9 bases. The CDR3 runs to 16 residues. V was clipped by 4 bases and J by 3 bases; unmatched bases: 11. CDR1 and CDR2 (germline): SGHRS, YFSETQ. CDR3 loop: CASSPGTGLRGYEQYF. CDR3 coding DNA: TGCGCCAGCAGCCCCGGGACAGGGCTGCGGGGCTACGAGCAGTACTTC.

This clone was observed a handful of times. This chain connects TRBV29-1 to TRBJ1-2; D uncertain. The CDR3 runs to 12 residues. The germline V and J ends were trimmed by 4 bases and 8 bases, with 14 bases remaining between them. CDR1 and CDR2 (germline): SQVTM, ANQGSEA. DNA of the CDR3: TGCAGCGTTGGGGAAAGGAGGGAGGGCTACACCTTC. Residues: CSVGERREGYTF.

This CDR3 is CASSFQADQTGRGYTF. The CDR3 nucleotides are TGCGCCAGCAGCTTCCAGGCTGACCAAACAGGCCGTGGCTACACCTTC. V gene TRBV5-1 combines with J gene TRBJ1-2, with TRBD1 as a possible D gene (5 bases). Trimming removed 2 bases from V and 7 bases from J, with 21 bases in between. The CDR3 runs 16 residues. Germline CDR1 SGHRS, CDR2 YFSETQ. Combining the CDR3 with reference TRBV5-1 and TRBJ1-2 gives the whole variable domain KAGVTQTPRYLIKTRGQQVTLSCSPISGHRSVSWYQQTPGQGLQFLFEYFSETQRNKGNFPGRFSGRQFSNSRSEMNVSTLELGDSALYLCASSFQADQTGRGYTFGSGTRLTVV.

The table lists this clone with a count of one. This chain uses TRBV6-1 with TRBJ2-2; D is perhaps TRBD1 (6 bases). This CDR3 is 15 amino acids long. With 3 bases removed from V and 4 bases from J, the gap between germline ends came to 12 bases. Germline V gene lookup returns CDR1 MNHNS and CDR2 SASEGT. This CDR3 reads CASSELQGSTGELFF. The CDR3 region has the DNA TGTGCCAGCAGTGAGCTACAGGGATCCACCGGGGAGCTGTTTTTT.

The CDR3 here is CASSAGGPFGELFF. The CDR3 DNA follows: TGTGCCAGTTCAGCGGGAGGGCCTTTCGGGGAGCTGTTTTTT. This chain connects TRBV19 to TRBJ2-2, with 10 nucleotides matching TRBD2. Per the germline V gene, CDR1 is LNHDA and CDR2 is SQIVND (reference sequence). The CDR3 has 14 residues. J gave up 7 bases and V 8 bases, and 7 bases lay outside the gene matches.

CDR3 in DNA: TGTGCCAGCAGCCTAAGGGGGGGCCACGAGCAGTACTTC. Its translation is CASSLRGGHEQYF. This rearrangement joins TRBV28 to TRBJ2-7, with D maybe TRBD2 (7 bases). The CDR3 has 13 amino acids. V dropped 6 bases and J dropped 5 bases, with 14 bases sitting between them. Germline V CDR1 and CDR2: MDHEN, SYDVKM.

This clone was seen a single time. The J gene is TRBJ1-5, the V gene TRBV6-1; D is perhaps TRBD1 (5 bases). V was pared by 2 bases and J by 3 bases, with 11 bases between. Germline loops: CDR1 MNHNS, CDR2 SASEGT. The CDR3 contains 15 residues. The CDR3 reads CASSELGDSNQPQHF. The CDR3 DNA is TGTGCCAGCAGTGAACTGGGGGACTCCAATCAGCCCCAGCATTTT.

This chain links TRBV15 with TRBJ2-7, with 10 nucleotides matching TRBD1. CDR1 and CDR2 from the germline V gene are LNHNV and YYDKDF (reference sequence). Trimming at V came to 5 bases and at J to 5 bases, leaving 9 bases not matched to a gene. CDR3 length: 15 amino acids. This CDR3 reads CATSGRTGGPDEQYF. In DNA, the CDR3 is TGTGCCACCAGCGGCAGGACAGGGGGGCCAGACGAGCAGTACTTC.

The chain has TRBV27 and TRBJ2-7; D is undetermined. With 3 bases removed from V and 8 bases from J, the gap between germline ends came to 8 bases. Germline loops: CDR1 MNHEY, CDR2 SMNVEV (reference sequence). This CDR3 region has 11 residues. CDR3 sequence reads: CASSFGPQQYF. DNA of the CDR3: TGTGCCAGCAGTTTCGGTCCCCAGCAGTACTTC.

The chain recombines TRBV5-4 with TRBJ2-1; possibly TRBD2 for D (5 bases). V lost 7 bases to trimming and J lost 10 bases, with 15 bases between them. The germline V gene has CDR1 SGHNT and CDR2 YYREEE (reference sequence). The CDR3 length is 12 residues. The CDR3 bases are TGTGCCAGCCGAGGGAGCCGAGTAGAGCAGTTCTTC. Its protein product is CASRGSRVEQFF. Variable domain in full (rest from reference TRBV5-4 and TRBJ2-1): ETGVTQSPTHLIKTRGQQVTLRCSSQSGHNTVSWYQQALGQGPQFIFQYYREEENGRGNFPPRFSGLQFPNYSSELNVNALELDDSALYLCASRGSRVEQFFGPGTRLTVL.

The J gene is TRBJ2-1, the V gene TRBV9; 9 bases agree with TRBD2. With V trimmed by 7 bases and J by 9 bases, 17 bases remained unmatched. This CDR3 contains 16 residues. Germline V CDR1 and CDR2: SGDLS, YYNGEE. CDR3 bases: TGTGCCAGCTCGCCCCCCCGTGCGGGAGGGCCAGTTGAGCAGTTCTTC. Its translation: CASSPPRAGGPVEQFF.